The 2 T cell receptor beta chains given below trace back to one sample, sequenced in a study of T cells in tuberculosis. Clones were read by immunoSEQ multiplex PCR, and TCRdb kept only the in-frame ones, dropping some. The table includes about 25,000 clones, nearly 97% detected once. Material: PBMCs. All receptors come from a donor aged 10 to 29 with latent tuberculosis or without tuberculosis infection.

This chain links TRBV5-1 with TRBJ1-2; TRBD1 matches 7 bases. The CDR3 is 14 residues long. V lost 3 bases and J lost 8; bases outside the gene matches: 10. Germline V gene sequence: CDR1 SGHRS, CDR2 YFSETQ. The CDR3 DNA sequence: TGCGCCAGCAGCTCAGATGGACAGGTTCAGGGCTACACCTTC. This gives the protein CASSSDGQVQGYTF.

This chain connects TRBV9 to TRBJ2-5; D is perhaps TRBD2 (6 bases). CDR1 is SGDLS, CDR2 YYNGEE, per germline. V lost 7 bases, J lost 5 bases, and 21 bases lay in between. The CDR3 has 15 amino acids. The CDR3 reads CASGGFGGGAETQYF. CDR3 sequence (DNA): TGTGCCAGCGGAGGATTCGGTGGCGGGGCGGAGACCCAGTACTTC.